Each of the 26 T cell receptor beta chains below was sequenced from the same sample in a study of cytotoxic CD8 clonotypes in ibrutinib-treated CLL. The method was immunoSEQ multiplex PCR; TCRdb's version includes in-frame clones alone and lacks a portion of them. The sample lists around 310,000 clones; just under 80% were seen once. The source was PBMCs, collected before ibrutinib treatment. These receptors were taken from a human donor with chronic lymphocytic leukemia.

This clone has a single count. The chain recombines TRBV2 with TRBJ2-5; no clear D. The CDR3 has 12 residues. Germline loops: CDR1 SNHLY, CDR2 FYNNEI. V dropped 1 base and J dropped 4 bases, with 4 bases sitting between them. The CDR3 nucleotides read TGTGCCAGCAGTGAAGAGAGAGAGACCCAGTACTTC. It is translated as CASSEERETQYF.

The J gene is TRBJ2-2, the V gene TRBV7-9; 11 bases align to TRBD2. V was clipped by 5 bases and J by 5 bases; unmatched bases: 7. Germline V gene sequence: CDR1 SEHNR, CDR2 FQNEAQ (reference sequence). The CDR3 covers 16 residues. CDR3 sequence: CASSPTSGRWTGELFF. DNA of the CDR3: TGTGCCAGCAGCCCCACTAGCGGGAGATGGACCGGGGAGCTGTTTTTT.

The V call is TRBV6-4, the J call TRBJ2-1; 7 bases agree with TRBD2. This CDR3 has 14 residues. Germline-derived CDR1 and CDR2 are MRHNA and SNTAGT. Losses at the gene ends were 4 bases for V and 13 bases for J; bases not matched to a gene: 13. This CDR3 reads CASSALTSQTPQFF. The CDR3 region has the DNA TGTGCCAGCAGTGCCCTGACTAGCCAGACCCCTCAGTTCTTC.

This clone came up once. V gene TRBV7-8 combines with J gene TRBJ2-7; 7 bases are a match to TRBD1. CDR1 and CDR2 (germline): SGHVS, FQNEAQ. V shed 5 bases, J shed 1 base, and the junction held 5 bases outside the gene matches. The CDR3 covers 14 residues. The CDR3 sequence is CASSREGQSYEQYF. The CDR3 DNA follows: TGTGCCAGCAGCCGAGAGGGACAGTCCTACGAGCAGTACTTC.

The chain recombines TRBV5-4 with TRBJ2-3; 8 nucleotides agree with TRBD2. CDR1 SGHNT and CDR2 YYREEE come from the germline V gene (reference sequence). The CDR3 consists of 15 residues. V dropped 1 base and J dropped 7; count of bases not matched to a gene: 8. CDR3 amino acids: CASSLQAGVVYTQYF. The CDR3, as DNA: TGTGCCAGCAGCTTGCAAGCGGGAGTAGTATATACGCAGTATTTT.

This rearrangement joins TRBV9 to TRBJ2-1; possibly TRBD1 for D (5 bases). Trimming stripped 0 bases from V and 13 bases from J, with 17 bases between. The germline V gene encodes CDR1 SGDLS and CDR2 YYNGEE. This CDR3 is 14 amino acids long. CDR3 sequence reads: CASSVAQGTSEQFF. CDR3 DNA sequence: TGTGCCAGCAGCGTAGCGCAGGGTACGAGCGAACAGTTCTTC. Using reference TRBV9 and TRBJ2-1 for the parts outside the CDR3, the full variable domain is DSGVTQTPKHLITATGQRVTLRCSPRSGDLSVYWYQQSLDQGLQFLIQYYNGEERAKGNILERFSAQQFPDLHSELNLSSLELGDSALYFCASSVAQGTSEQFFGPGTRLTVL.

The gene calls are TRBV27 and TRBJ2-1; the match to TRBD2 covers 9 bases. Per the germline V gene, CDR1 is MNHEY and CDR2 is SMNVEV (reference sequence). The CDR3 runs to 14 residues. The junction had 6 bases not matched to a gene; V was cut back by 6 bases and J by 6 bases. CDR3 amino acids: CASSPGLAPNEQFF. The CDR3 DNA sequence: TGTGCCAGCAGCCCGGGACTAGCTCCCAATGAGCAGTTCTTC.

V gene TRBV11-2 combines with J gene TRBJ2-7, with 11 bases matching TRBD2. Looked up from germline, CDR1 is SGHAT and CDR2 is FQNNGV. The CDR3 extends over 15 amino acids. J lost 0 bases, V lost 7 bases, and 5 bases had no gene match. CDR3 coding DNA: TGTGCCAGCACCTGGGGACTAGCGGACTCCTACGAGCAGTACTTC. This translates into CASTWGLADSYEQYF.

The genes are TRBV15 and TRBJ2-5; D call uncertain. Per the germline V gene, CDR1 is LNHNV and CDR2 is YYDKDF (reference sequence). Trimming removed 5 bases at V and 4 bases at J, with 14 bases between. This CDR3 is 14 amino acids long. The CDR3 spells CATSPVMRGETQYF. The CDR3 nucleotides read TGTGCCACCAGCCCAGTCATGCGAGGAGAGACCCAGTACTTC. Combining the CDR3 with reference TRBV15 and TRBJ2-5 gives the whole variable domain DAMVIQNPRYQVTQFGKPVTLSCSQTLNHNVMYWYQQKSSQAPKLLFHYYDKDFNNEADTPDNFQSRRPNTSFCFLDIRSPGLGDTAMYLCATSPVMRGETQYFGPGTRLLVL.

This chain uses TRBV11-1 with TRBJ2-7; weak D call: TRBD1 (6 bases). V was shortened by 3 bases and J by 4 bases, with 10 bases between the two germline ends. This CDR3 comprises 13 residues. The germline CDR1 and CDR2 sequences are SGHAT and FQDESV (reference sequence). CDR3 amino acids: CASSLGRGYEQYF. Written as DNA, the CDR3 is TGTGCCAGCAGCTTGGGCAGGGGTTACGAGCAGTACTTC.

The chain recombines TRBV28 with TRBJ2-7, with 15 bases that match TRBD2. V lost 4 bases, J lost 4 bases, and 5 bases stayed unmatched. Germline V CDR1 and CDR2: MDHEN, SYDVKM. The CDR3 contains 16 residues. In nucleotides, the CDR3 is TGTGCCAGCAGTTCGTCCGGGACTAGCGGGAGGTACGAGCAGTACTTC. Translated, it gives CASSSSGTSGRYEQYF.

The gene calls are TRBV29-1 and TRBJ2-1; the D is unclear. Germline V gene sequence: CDR1 SQVTM, CDR2 ANQGSEA. Trimming removed 6 bases from V and 3 bases from J, with 9 bases in between. The CDR3 runs to 12 residues. The CDR3 is CSVDESYNEQFF. Written as DNA, the CDR3 is TGCAGCGTGGACGAGAGCTACAATGAGCAGTTCTTC.

V usage is TRBV5-1 and J usage is TRBJ2-5; 11 positions match TRBD1. The CDR3 totals 15 residues. Germline-derived CDR1 and CDR2 are SGHRS and YFSETQ. Trimming at V came to 4 bases and at J to 5 bases, leaving 7 bases not matched to a gene. CDR3 DNA sequence: TGCGCCAGCAGCACCGGACAGGGGGCTCTGGAGACCCAGTACTTC. The encoded protein is CASSTGQGALETQYF.

The gene calls are TRBV11-2 and TRBJ2-7; 8 bases map to TRBD1. After removal of 5 bases from V and 0 bases from J, the junction contained 6 bases not matched to a gene. The CDR3 spans 15 residues. Germline-derived CDR1 and CDR2 are SGHAT and FQNNGV. The chain's CDR3 is CASSLRTGTSYEQYF. CDR3 nucleotide sequence: TGTGCCAGCAGCCTACGGACAGGGACCTCCTACGAGCAGTACTTC. The whole variable domain, remainder taken from reference TRBV11-2 and TRBJ2-7, is EAGVAQSPRYKIIEKRQSVAFWCNPISGHATLYWYQQILGQGPKLLIQFQNNGVVDDSQLPKDRFSAERLKGVDSTLKIQPAKLEDSAVYLCASSLRTGTSYEQYFGPGTRLTVT.

Here the CDR3 DNA reads TGTGCCAGCAGGGGGCAGGGCTATGGCTACACCTTC. Amino acids: CASRGQGYGYTF. This sequence joins TRBV6-5 and TRBJ1-2; weak D call: TRBD1 (5 bases). V gave up 6 bases and J gave up 4 bases, with 9 bases separating them. CDR3 size: 12 residues. Per the germline V gene, CDR1 is MNHEY and CDR2 is SVGAGI.

The CDR3 DNA reads TGTGCCAGCAGCTTACACATCTCCTACGAGCAGTACTTC. This sequence encodes CASSLHISYEQYF. The gene calls are TRBV7-2 and TRBJ2-7, with D hard to call. The CDR3 runs 13 residues. Germline CDR1 reads SGHTA; CDR2 reads FQGNSA. V was trimmed by 2 bases and J by 0 bases, leaving 5 bases between them.

The chain has TRBV6-1 and TRBJ2-3; 7 nucleotides align to TRBD2. Germline assignment: CDR1 MNHNS and CDR2 SASEGT. J lost 4 bases, V lost 3 bases, and 10 bases had no gene match. The CDR3 has 16 residues. CDR3: CASSDRAGVGADTQYF. The CDR3 DNA reads TGTGCCAGCAGTGATCGGGCGGGAGTGGGGGCAGATACGCAGTATTTT.

V usage is TRBV4-1 and J usage is TRBJ2-5; D gene unclear. The V gene's germline CDR1 is MGHRA and CDR2 YSYEKL. V was shortened by 4 bases and J by 4 bases, with 13 bases between the two germline ends. The CDR3 has 14 residues. CDR3 protein: CASSPIPAPETQYF. Written as DNA, the CDR3 is TGCGCCAGCAGCCCGATCCCCGCCCCAGAGACCCAGTACTTC.

The V gene is TRBV27, the J gene TRBJ1-1; no definite D call. Germline V gene lookup returns CDR1 MNHEY and CDR2 SMNVEV (reference sequence). V was pared by 0 bases and J by 1 base, with 9 bases between. CDR3 length: 15 residues. The CDR3 protein is CASSLSRVQNTEAFF. The CDR3 DNA is TGTGCCAGCAGTTTATCCCGGGTCCAGAACACTGAAGCTTTCTTT.

The chain employs TRBV6-6 and TRBJ1-2; possible D gene TRBD1, 5 bases. There are 16 residues in the CDR3. Between the trimmed V and J ends, which lost 2 bases and 4 bases, there was a span of 17 bases. Germline CDR1 reads MNHNY; CDR2 reads SVGAGI (reference sequence). In DNA, the CDR3 is TGTGCCAGCAGTTACCCGGACGGGGACCTATCCTATGGCTACACCTTC. Protein: CASSYPDGDLSYGYTF.

The rearrangement joins TRBV6-1 to TRBJ2-3, with unresolved D. The CDR3 sequence is 12 residues long. CDR1 and CDR2 from the germline V gene are MNHNS and SASEGT. Trimming took off 6 bases at V and 0 bases at J, with 4 bases between the two ends. The CDR3 nucleotides read TGTGCCAGCAGGAAAAGCACAGATACGCAGTATTTT. It is translated as CASRKSTDTQYF.

The rearrangement joins TRBV29-1 to TRBJ2-3; the match to TRBD1 covers 8 bases. In germline, CDR1 is SQVTM, CDR2 ANQGSEA. The CDR3 length is 12 residues. V shed 3 bases and J 9 bases; nucleotides not matched to a gene: 5. As DNA, the CDR3 is TGCAGCGTTGACACGACAGGGGACACGCAGTATTTT. Translation gives CSVDTTGDTQYF.

The gene calls are TRBV2 and TRBJ1-1, with D unclear. This CDR3 contains 12 residues. Germline CDR1 is SNHLY and CDR2 is FYNNEI. The V and J ends lost 6 bases and 4 bases respectively, with 9 bases between them. The CDR3 loop reads CASRNGFTEAFF. The CDR3 DNA reads as TGTGCCAGCAGAAACGGATTCACTGAAGCTTTCTTT. Complete variable domain (other parts from reference TRBV2 and TRBJ1-1): EPEVTQTPSHQVTQMGQEVILRCVPISNHLYFYWYRQILGQKVEFLVSFYNNEISEKSEIFDDQFSVERPDGSNFTLKIRSTKLEDSAMYFCASRNGFTEAFFGQGTRLTVV.

In its sample, this clone was seen a few times. This chain connects TRBV28 to TRBJ2-1; 10 bases are shared with TRBD2. The CDR3 spans 13 residues. The junction had 7 bases not matched to a gene; V was cut back by 7 bases and J by 10 bases. The germline CDR1 and CDR2 sequences are MDHEN and SYDVKM. The CDR3 region is CASKAGGEEEQFF. DNA for the CDR3: TGTGCCAGCAAAGCGGGAGGGGAGGAGGAGCAGTTCTTC.

This sequence joins TRBV6-5 and TRBJ2-7; 10 nucleotides agree with TRBD2. V lost 5 bases to trimming and J lost 5 bases; unmatched junction nucleotides: 6. The CDR3 sequence is 14 residues long. From germline, CDR1 is MNHEY and CDR2 SVGAGI. CDR3 DNA: TGTGCCAGCAGTCCTCTAGCGGGAGTGAACGAGCAGTACTTC. This codes for CASSPLAGVNEQYF.

The V call is TRBV5-4, the J call TRBJ2-6; no clear D gene. Germline loops: CDR1 SGHNT, CDR2 YYREEE (reference sequence). V dropped 3 bases and J dropped 0 bases, with 7 bases sitting between them. The length of the CDR3 is 15 residues. The CDR3 spells CASSSPSSGANVLTF. In nucleotides, the CDR3 is TGTGCCAGCAGCTCCCCAAGCTCTGGGGCCAACGTCCTGACTTTC.